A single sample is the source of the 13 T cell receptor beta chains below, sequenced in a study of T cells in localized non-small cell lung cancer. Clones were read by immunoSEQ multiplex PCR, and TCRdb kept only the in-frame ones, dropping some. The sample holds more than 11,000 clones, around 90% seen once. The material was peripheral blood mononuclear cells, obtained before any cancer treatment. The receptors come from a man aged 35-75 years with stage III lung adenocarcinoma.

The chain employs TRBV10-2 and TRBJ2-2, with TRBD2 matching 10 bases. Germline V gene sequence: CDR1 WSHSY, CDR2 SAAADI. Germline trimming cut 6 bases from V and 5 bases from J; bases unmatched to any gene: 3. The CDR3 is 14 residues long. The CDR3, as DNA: TGCGCCAGCAGAGCGGGAGGGTCTACCGGGGAGCTGTTTTTT. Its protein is CASRAGGSTGELFF.

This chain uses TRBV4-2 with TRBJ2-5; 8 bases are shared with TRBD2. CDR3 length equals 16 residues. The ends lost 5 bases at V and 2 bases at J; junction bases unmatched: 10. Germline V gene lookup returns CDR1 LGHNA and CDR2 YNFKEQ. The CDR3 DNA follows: TGTGCCAGCAGCTTTAGCGGGACCCGATTTCAAGAGACCCAGTACTTC. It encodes CASSFSGTRFQETQYF.

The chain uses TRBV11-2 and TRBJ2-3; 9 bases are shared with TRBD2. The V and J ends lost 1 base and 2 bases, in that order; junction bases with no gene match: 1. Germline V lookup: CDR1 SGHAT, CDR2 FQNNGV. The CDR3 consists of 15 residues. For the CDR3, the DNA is TGTGCCAGCAGCTTAGCTAGCGGGACCACAGATACGCAGTATTTT. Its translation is CASSLASGTTDTQYF. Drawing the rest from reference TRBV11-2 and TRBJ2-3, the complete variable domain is EAGVAQSPRYKIIEKRQSVAFWCNPISGHATLYWYQQILGQGPKLLIQFQNNGVVDDSQLPKDRFSAERLKGVDSTLKIQPAKLEDSAVYLCASSLASGTTDTQYFGPGTRLTVL.

CDR3 loop: CASSWGTGTDTQYF. The CDR3 nucleotides read TGTGCCAGCAGCTGGGGGACAGGGACAGATACGCAGTATTTT. This chain links TRBV5-6 with TRBJ2-3; 9 bases fit TRBD1. The CDR3 sequence is 14 residues long. Unmatched junction bases numbered 2, after V lost 3 bases and J lost 3 bases. Germline V lookup: CDR1 SGHDT, CDR2 YYEEEE.

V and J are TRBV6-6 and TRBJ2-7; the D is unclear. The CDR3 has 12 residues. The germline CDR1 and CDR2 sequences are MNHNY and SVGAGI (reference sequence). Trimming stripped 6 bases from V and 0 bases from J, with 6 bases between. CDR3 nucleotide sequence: TGTGCCAGCAGAGGCAACTCCTACGAGCAGTACTTC. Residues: CASRGNSYEQYF.

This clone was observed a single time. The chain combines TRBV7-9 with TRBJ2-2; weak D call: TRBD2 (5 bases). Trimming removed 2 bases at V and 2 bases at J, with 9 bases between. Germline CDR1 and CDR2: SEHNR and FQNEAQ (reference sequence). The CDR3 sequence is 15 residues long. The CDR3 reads CASSLQSGNTGELFF. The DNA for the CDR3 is TGTGCCAGCAGCTTACAAAGCGGTAACACCGGGGAGCTGTTTTTT.

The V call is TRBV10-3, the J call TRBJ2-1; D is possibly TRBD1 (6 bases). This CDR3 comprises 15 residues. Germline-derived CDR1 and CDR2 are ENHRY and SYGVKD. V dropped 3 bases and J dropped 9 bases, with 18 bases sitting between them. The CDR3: CAISEQGRERGEQFF. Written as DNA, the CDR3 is TGTGCCATCAGTGAACAGGGAAGAGAACGAGGTGAGCAGTTCTTC.

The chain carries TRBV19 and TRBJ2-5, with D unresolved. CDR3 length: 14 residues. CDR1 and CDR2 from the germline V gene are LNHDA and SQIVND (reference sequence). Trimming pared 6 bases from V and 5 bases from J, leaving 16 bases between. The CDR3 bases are TGTGCCAGTAGCCTCCGTGGGAAGCATGAGACCCAGTACTTC. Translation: CASSLRGKHETQYF.

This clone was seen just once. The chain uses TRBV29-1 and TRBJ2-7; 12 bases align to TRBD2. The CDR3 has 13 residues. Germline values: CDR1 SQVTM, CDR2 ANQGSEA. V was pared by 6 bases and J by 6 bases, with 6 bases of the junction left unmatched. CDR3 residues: CSVTTSGSPEQYF. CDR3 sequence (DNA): TGCAGCGTAACGACTAGCGGGAGTCCCGAGCAGTACTTC.

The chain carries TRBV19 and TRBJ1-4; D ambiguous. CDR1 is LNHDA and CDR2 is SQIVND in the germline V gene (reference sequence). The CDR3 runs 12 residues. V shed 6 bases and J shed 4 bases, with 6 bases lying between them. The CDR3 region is CASSGGNEKLFF. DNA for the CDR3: TGTGCCAGTAGCGGCGGTAATGAAAAACTGTTTTTT.

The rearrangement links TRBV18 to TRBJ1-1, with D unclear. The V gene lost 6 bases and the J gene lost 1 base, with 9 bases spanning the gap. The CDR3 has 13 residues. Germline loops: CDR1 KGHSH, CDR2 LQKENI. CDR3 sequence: CASSPDQNTEAFF. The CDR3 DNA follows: TGTGCCAGCTCCCCCGACCAGAACACTGAAGCTTTCTTT.

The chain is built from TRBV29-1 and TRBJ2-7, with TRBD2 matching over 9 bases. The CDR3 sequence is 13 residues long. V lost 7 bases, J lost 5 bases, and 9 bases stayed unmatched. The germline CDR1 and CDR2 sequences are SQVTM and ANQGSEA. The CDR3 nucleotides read TGCAGCGGGGGTAGCGGGAGCCCTCACGAGCAGTACTTC. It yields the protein CSGGSGSPHEQYF.

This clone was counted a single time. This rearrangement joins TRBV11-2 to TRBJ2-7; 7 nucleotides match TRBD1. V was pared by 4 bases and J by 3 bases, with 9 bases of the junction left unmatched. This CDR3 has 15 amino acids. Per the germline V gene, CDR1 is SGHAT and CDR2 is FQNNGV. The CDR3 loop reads CASSYRDRFFYEQYF. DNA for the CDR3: TGTGCCAGCAGCTACCGGGACAGATTTTTCTACGAGCAGTACTTC.